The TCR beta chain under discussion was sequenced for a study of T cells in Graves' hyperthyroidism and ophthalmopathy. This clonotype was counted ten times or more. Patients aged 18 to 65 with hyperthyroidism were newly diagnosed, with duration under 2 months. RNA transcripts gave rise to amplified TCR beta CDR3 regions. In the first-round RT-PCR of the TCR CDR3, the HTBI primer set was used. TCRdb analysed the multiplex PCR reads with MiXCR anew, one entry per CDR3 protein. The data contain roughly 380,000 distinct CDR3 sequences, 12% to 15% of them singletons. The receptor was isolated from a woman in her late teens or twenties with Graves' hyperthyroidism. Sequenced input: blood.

The DNA for the CDR3 is TGTGCCAGCAGGCGTCCCTTGGGGAACCAAGAGACCCAGTACTTC. Protein product: CASRRPLGNQETQYF. V and J are TRBV28 and TRBJ2-5, with D unresolved. This CDR3 has 15 amino acids. V shed 6 bases and J shed 0 bases, with 14 bases lying between them. CDR1 is MDHEN and CDR2 is SYDVKM in the germline V gene.